What follows is one T cell receptor beta chain and its context. Its antigen remains unknown. The junction and the germline gene differ at one end; a read error may be behind it. This entry belongs to a study of blood T cells in healthy people across ages. General study findings and limits: Unsorted PBMCs prevented conclusive naive versus antigen-experienced comparison.

Peripheral blood from each donor was collected in a volume of 8 to 10 milliliters. Total RNA extraction produced at least 5 micrograms (per sample) for the study. A second PCR of about 7 to 12 cycles used a sample-barcoded 5' primer and a J-beta primer mix. In TCRdb, the 5' RACE reads were re-called with MiXCR into one record per CDR3 protein. The sample shows 1,100,000 or so distinct CDR3 sequences, 35% to 50% of them seen only once. In germline, CDR1 is LGHDT, CDR2 YNNKEL (reference sequence). The CDR3 has 13 amino acids. Sequencing used blood. The genes are TRBV3-1 and TRBJ2-5; 8 bases are shared with TRBD1. The clonotype originates from a woman aged 55-69 years in good health. The CDR3 is CAISQDREETQYF. In nucleotides, the CDR3 is TGTGCCATCAGCCAGGACAGGGAAGAGACCCAGTACTTC.